This T cell receptor (beta chain) is from a study of follicular helper T cells after annual influenza vaccination. As for the study in general: Some donors were sampled over the 2013-2014, 2014-2015 and 2015-2016 vaccinations.

The time point denotes: 2015-2016 season, 7 days after influenza vaccination. The CDR3 totals 14 residues. The germline V gene encodes CDR1 SGHAT and CDR2 FQNNGV. V was clipped by 10 bases and J by 4 bases; unmatched bases: 10. Whole-study findings and limits: Undersampling of the much larger non-cTfh compartments could not be excluded for influenza clone enrichment.

As concerns this clone: Its antigen is undetermined.

TCRdb keeps only in-frame clones here, not all; method: immunoSEQ multiplex PCR. The data hold roughly 10,000 clones, with 70% to 90% observed a single time. The starting material was CXCR5- memory CD4+ T cells sorted from blood, obtained 7 days after influenza vaccination. The receptor was isolated from an adult who received the influenza vaccine. The chain uses TRBV11-2 and TRBJ2-5; 9 bases align to TRBD2. The CDR3 region is CATTRGLASETQYF. For the CDR3, the DNA is TGTGCCACCACCCGGGGACTAGCATCAGAGACCCAGTACTTC.